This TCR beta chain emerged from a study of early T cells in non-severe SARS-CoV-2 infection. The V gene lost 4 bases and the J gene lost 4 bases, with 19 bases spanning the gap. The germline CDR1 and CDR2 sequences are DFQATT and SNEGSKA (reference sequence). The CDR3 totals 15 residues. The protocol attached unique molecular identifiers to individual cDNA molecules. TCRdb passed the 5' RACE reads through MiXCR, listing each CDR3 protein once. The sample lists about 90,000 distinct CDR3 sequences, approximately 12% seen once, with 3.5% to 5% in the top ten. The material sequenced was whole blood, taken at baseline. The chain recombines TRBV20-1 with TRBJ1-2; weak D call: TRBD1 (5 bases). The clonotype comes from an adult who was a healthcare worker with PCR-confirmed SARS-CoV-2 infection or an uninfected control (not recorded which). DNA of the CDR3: TGCAGTGCTATCGACTTCAGGGTATCAACCTATGGCTACACCTTC. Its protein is CSAIDFRVSTYGYTF.